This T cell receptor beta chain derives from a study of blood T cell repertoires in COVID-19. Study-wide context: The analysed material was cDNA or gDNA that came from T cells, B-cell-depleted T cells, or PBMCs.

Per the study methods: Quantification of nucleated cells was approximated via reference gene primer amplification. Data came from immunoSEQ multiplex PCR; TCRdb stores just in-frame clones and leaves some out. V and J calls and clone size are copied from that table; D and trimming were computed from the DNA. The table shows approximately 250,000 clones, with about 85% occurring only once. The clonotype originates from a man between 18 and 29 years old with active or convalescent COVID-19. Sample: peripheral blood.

This CDR3 is CASKLDTDTQYF. CDR3 in DNA: TGTGCCAGCAAGCTCGACACTGATACGCAGTATTTT. The rearrangement uses TRBV28 and TRBJ2-3, with unresolved D. CDR1 is MDHEN, CDR2 SYDVKM, per germline. The CDR3 covers 12 residues. V lost 7 bases and J 6 bases, leaving 11 bases between the germline ends.